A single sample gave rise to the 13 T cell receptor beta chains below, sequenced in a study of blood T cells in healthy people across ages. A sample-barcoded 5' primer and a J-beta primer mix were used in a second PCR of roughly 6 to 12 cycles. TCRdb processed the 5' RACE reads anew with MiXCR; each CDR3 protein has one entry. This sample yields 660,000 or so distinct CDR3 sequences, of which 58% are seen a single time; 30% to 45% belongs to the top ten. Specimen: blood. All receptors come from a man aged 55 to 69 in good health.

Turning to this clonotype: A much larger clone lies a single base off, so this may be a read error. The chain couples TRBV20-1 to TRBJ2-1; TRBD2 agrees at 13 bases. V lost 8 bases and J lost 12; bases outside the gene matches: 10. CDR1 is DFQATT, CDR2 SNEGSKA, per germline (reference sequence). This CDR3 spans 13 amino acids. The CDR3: CSTPTSGGSGQFF. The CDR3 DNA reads TGCAGTACTCCGACTAGCGGGGGGTCAGGGCAGTTCTTC.

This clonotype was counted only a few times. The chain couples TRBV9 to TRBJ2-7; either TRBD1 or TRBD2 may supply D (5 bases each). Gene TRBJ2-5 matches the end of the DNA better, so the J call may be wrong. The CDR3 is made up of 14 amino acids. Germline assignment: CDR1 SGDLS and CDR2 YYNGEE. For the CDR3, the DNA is TGTGCCAGCAGCGCCGAATTGGGACGGGAGACCCAGTACTTC. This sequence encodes CASSAELGRETQYF.

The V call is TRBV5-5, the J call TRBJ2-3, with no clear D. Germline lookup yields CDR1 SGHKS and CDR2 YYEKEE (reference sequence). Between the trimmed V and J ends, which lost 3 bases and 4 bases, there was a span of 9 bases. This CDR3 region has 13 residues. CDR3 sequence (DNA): TGTGCCAGCAGCTCTTCCGGATCAGATACGCAGTATTTT. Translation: CASSSSGSDTQYF.

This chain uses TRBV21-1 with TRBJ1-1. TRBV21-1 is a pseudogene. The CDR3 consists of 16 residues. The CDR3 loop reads CASSKSRGGVNTEAFF. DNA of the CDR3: TGTGCCAGCAGCAAAAGTCGGGGAGGCGTGAACACTGAAGCTTTCTTT.

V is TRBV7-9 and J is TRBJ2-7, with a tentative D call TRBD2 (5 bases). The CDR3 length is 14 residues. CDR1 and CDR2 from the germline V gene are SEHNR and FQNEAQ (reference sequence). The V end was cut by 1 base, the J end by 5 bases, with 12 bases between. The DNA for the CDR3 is TGTGCCAGCAGCTTAGTCCTGACTATTAACGAGCAGTACTTC. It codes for CASSLVLTINEQYF.

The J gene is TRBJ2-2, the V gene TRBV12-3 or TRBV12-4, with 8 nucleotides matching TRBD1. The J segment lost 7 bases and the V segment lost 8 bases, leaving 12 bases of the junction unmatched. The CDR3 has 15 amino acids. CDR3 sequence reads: CASLEGDRKFGELFF. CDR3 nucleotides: TGTGCCAGCTTAGAGGGGGACAGGAAATTCGGGGAGCTGTTTTTT.

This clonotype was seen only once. The CDR3 here is CASSGQGAPGELFF. DNA of the CDR3: TGCGCCAGCAGCGGACAGGGGGCCCCGGGGGAGCTGTTTTTT. This chain joins TRBV5-1 and TRBJ2-2; the match to TRBD1 covers 11 bases. Trimming removed 4 bases from V and 8 bases from J; junction bases left unmatched: 4. CDR3 length equals 14 residues. The germline CDR1 and CDR2 sequences are SGHRS and YFSETQ.

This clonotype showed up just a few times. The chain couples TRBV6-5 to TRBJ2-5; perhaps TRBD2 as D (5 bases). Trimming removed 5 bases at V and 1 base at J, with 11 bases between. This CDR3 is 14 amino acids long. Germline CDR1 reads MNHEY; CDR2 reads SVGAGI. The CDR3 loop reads CASSLDYFQETQYF. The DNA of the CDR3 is TGTGCCAGCAGTCTTGACTACTTCCAAGAGACCCAGTACTTC.

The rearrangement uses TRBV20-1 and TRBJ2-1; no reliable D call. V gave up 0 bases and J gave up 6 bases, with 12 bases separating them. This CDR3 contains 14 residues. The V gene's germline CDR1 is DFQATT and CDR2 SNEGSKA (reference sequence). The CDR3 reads CSARDPRRSNEQFF. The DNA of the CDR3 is TGCAGTGCTAGAGATCCCCGCAGATCCAATGAGCAGTTCTTC.

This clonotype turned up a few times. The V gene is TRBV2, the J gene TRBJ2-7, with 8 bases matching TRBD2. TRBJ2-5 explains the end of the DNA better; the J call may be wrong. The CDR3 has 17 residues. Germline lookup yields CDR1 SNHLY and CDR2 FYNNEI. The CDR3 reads CASSEALHPGGAETQYF. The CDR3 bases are TGTGCCAGCAGTGAAGCGCTTCATCCCGGGGGGGCGGAGACCCAGTACTTC.

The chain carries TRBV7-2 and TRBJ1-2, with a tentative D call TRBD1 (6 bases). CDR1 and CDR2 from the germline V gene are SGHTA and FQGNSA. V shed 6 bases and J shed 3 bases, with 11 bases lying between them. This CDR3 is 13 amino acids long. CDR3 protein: CASSYRTDYGYTF. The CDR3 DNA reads TGTGCCAGCAGTTACAGGACAGACTATGGCTACACCTTC.

The CDR3 protein is CASSDSRDGKLFF. For the CDR3, the DNA is TGTGCCAGCAGTGACAGTCGGGACGGAAAACTGTTTTTT. This sequence joins TRBV25-1 and TRBJ1-4, with D perhaps matching TRBD1 (5 bases). V was trimmed by 3 bases and J by 10 bases, leaving 12 bases between them. This CDR3 is 13 amino acids long. Looked up from germline, CDR1 is MGHDK and CDR2 is SYGVNS.

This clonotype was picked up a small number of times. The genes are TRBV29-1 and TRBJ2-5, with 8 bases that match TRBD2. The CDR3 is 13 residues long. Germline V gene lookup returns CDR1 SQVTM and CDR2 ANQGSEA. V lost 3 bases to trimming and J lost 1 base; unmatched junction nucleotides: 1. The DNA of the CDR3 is TGCAGCGTTGACGGGGGGGCCCAAGAGACCCAGTACTTC. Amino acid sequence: CSVDGGAQETQYF.